Listed below are T cell receptor beta chains from one sample, sequenced in a study of Ad26.COV2.S vaccination and SARS-CoV-2 variants. The protocol was immunoSEQ multiplex PCR, while the TCRdb copy is restricted to in-frame clones and leaves out a portion. This sample yields approximately 300,000 clones, of which around 85% are seen a single time; around 2.2% belongs to the top ten. Sequencing used peripheral blood, obtained in a trial of Ad26.COV2.S vaccine versus placebo. These receptors all come from a person aged 18 to 59 who received the Ad26.COV2.S COVID-19 vaccine or a placebo. Each CDR3 is given with its conserved first and last residue. D genes are given only for firm matches.

v_call: TRBV28; d_call: TRBD1; cdr3_aa: CASTLGQMNTEAFF
v_call: TRBV5-1; d_call: NA; cdr3_aa: CASSLDGGLNSPLHF
v_call: TRBV28; d_call: NA; cdr3_aa: CASSFSSRRNTEAFF
v_call: TRBV18; d_call: NA; cdr3_aa: CASSQVGNEAFF
v_call: TRBV5-4; d_call: NA; cdr3_aa: CASSPMSVEGYGYTF
v_call: TRBV12-5; d_call: NA; cdr3_aa: CASGPQSWENTEAFF
v_call: TRBV3-1/TRBV3-2; d_call: NA; cdr3_aa: CASSQEITSGYGYTF
v_call: TRBV4-2; d_call: NA; cdr3_aa: CASSQKRELWETQYF
v_call: TRBV19; d_call: NA; cdr3_aa: CASSMVDSYANTGELFF
v_call: TRBV5-6; d_call: NA; cdr3_aa: CASSSLATRRGYTF
v_call: TRBV10-3; d_call: NA; cdr3_aa: CAISVGGEVSDTQYF
v_call: TRBV12-3/TRBV12-4; d_call: TRBD2; cdr3_aa: CASSSGGQETQYF
v_call: TRBV5-1; d_call: NA; cdr3_aa: CASSYGPNEKLFF
v_call: TRBV4-2; d_call: NA; cdr3_aa: CASSPKVRDKNTGELFF
v_call: TRBV12-3/TRBV12-4; d_call: NA; cdr3_aa: CASSRTGELFF
v_call: TRBV5-1; d_call: NA; cdr3_aa: CASSPREALLTYEQYF
v_call: TRBV28; d_call: NA; cdr3_aa: CASSFKQGNQPQHF
v_call: TRBV9; d_call: NA; cdr3_aa: CASSVASYGYTF
v_call: TRBV7-9; d_call: NA; cdr3_aa: CASGNAAGGPYGTDTQYF
v_call: TRBV6-5; d_call: TRBD1; cdr3_aa: CACPPGTGVVTEAFF
v_call: TRBV18; d_call: TRBD2; cdr3_aa: CASSPTSGGLGDYEQYF
v_call: TRBV18; d_call: NA; cdr3_aa: CASAGVDTQYF
v_call: TRBV7-2; d_call: TRBD2; cdr3_aa: CASSLGPSGGGNTQYF
v_call: TRBV14; d_call: NA; cdr3_aa: CASSTLQGLGTDTQYF
v_call: TRBV19; d_call: TRBD1; cdr3_aa: CASSIQGAYEQYF
v_call: TRBV7-2; d_call: NA; cdr3_aa: CASSLRQADQPQHF
v_call: TRBV6-2/TRBV6-3; d_call: NA; cdr3_aa: CASSQLANNEQFF
v_call: TRBV11-1; d_call: TRBD1; cdr3_aa: CASSLVAGGPDTQYF
v_call: TRBV6-1; d_call: NA; cdr3_aa: CASSENWVQNTEAFF
v_call: TRBV19; d_call: NA; cdr3_aa: CASSPRDSGQETQYF
v_call: TRBV6-5; d_call: TRBD1; cdr3_aa: CASTPGTGRADTQYF
v_call: TRBV19; d_call: NA; cdr3_aa: CASSPPLLNTEAFF
v_call: TRBV28; d_call: NA; cdr3_aa: CASSSPVQETQYF
v_call: TRBV28; d_call: NA; cdr3_aa: CASSLSPPWNTEAFF
v_call: TRBV27; d_call: NA; cdr3_aa: CASSGSVDGSTDTQYF
v_call: TRBV29-1; d_call: TRBD2; cdr3_aa: CSVAPGRGAPYEQYF
v_call: TRBV28; d_call: TRBD2; cdr3_aa: CASSSPGLAASYEQYF
v_call: TRBV15; d_call: NA; cdr3_aa: CATSNLAQETQYF
v_call: TRBV28; d_call: NA; cdr3_aa: CASSLTGKRAAFF
v_call: TRBV5-1; d_call: NA; cdr3_aa: CASSLGGDNYGYTF
v_call: TRBV19; d_call: NA; cdr3_aa: CASSMRALPTDTQYF
v_call: TRBV27; d_call: TRBD2; cdr3_aa: CASSLFSGGLASSYEQYF
v_call: TRBV2; d_call: TRBD1; cdr3_aa: CASSGGRGRFGDTQYF
v_call: TRBV5-8; d_call: TRBD1; cdr3_aa: CASSPLPDRGNSPLHF
v_call: TRBV19; d_call: TRBD1; cdr3_aa: CASSPVGTGGEQYF
v_call: TRBV7-2; d_call: NA; cdr3_aa: CASSPWSGYNEQFF
v_call: TRBV5-1; d_call: NA; cdr3_aa: CASRAVQGIGTEAFF